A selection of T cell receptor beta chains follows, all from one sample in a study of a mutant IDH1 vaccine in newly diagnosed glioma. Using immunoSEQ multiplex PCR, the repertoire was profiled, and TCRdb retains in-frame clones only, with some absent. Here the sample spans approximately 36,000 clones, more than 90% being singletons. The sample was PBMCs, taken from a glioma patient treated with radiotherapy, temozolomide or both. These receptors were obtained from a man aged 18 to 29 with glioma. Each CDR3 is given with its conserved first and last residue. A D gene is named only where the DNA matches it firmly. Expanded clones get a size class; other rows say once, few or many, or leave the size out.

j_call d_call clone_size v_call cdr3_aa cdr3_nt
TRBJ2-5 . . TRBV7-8 CASSLGLQETQYF TGTGCCAGCAGCTTAGGACTGCAAGAGACCCAGTACTTC
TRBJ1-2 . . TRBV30 CAWSAGFTNGYTF TGTGCCTGGAGCGCAGGGTTCACAAATGGCTACACCTTC
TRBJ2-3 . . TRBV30 CAWSPPPGLSDTQYF TGTGCCTGGAGCCCGCCCCCGGGACTTTCAGATACGCAGTATTTT
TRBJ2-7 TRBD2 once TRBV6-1 CASSEKLAGSYEQYF TGTGCCAGCAGTGAAAAACTAGCGGGATCTTACGAGCAGTACTTC
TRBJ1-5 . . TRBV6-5 CASSSGGTGQPQHF TGTGCCAGCAGTTCGGGAGGGACCGGTCAGCCCCAGCATTTT
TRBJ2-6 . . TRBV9 CASSVGAPGANVLTF TGTGCCAGCAGCGTGGGGGCGCCTGGGGCCAACGTCCTGACTTTC
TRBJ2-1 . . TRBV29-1 CSVLAEGNEQFF TGCAGCGTTTTAGCGGAGGGGAATGAGCAGTTCTTC
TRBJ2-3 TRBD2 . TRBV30 CAWSGGLAGGPGTDTQYF TGTGCCTGGAGTGGGGGACTAGCGGGAGGGCCGGGCACAGATACGCAGTATTTT
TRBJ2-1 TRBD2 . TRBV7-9 CASSSGGVAGTSYNEQFF TGTGCCAGCAGCTCAGGAGGGGTTGCCGGGACTAGCTACAATGAGCAGTTCTTC
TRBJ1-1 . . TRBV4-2 CASSQALSAGTEAFF TGTGCCAGCAGCCAAGCCCTCTCTGCGGGAACTGAAGCTTTCTTT
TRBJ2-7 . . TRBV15 CATSTGTPTSSYEQYF TGTGCCACCTCTACCGGGACTCCGACCAGCTCCTACGAGCAGTACTTC
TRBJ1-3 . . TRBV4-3 CASSTGTGNTIYF TGCGCCAGCAGCACAGGGACTGGAAACACCATATATTTT
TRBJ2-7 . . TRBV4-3 CASSLDLRQQTYEQYF TGCGCCAGCAGCCTCGATCTCAGACAGCAGACTTACGAGCAGTACTTC
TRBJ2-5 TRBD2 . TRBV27 CATRRLASGETQYF TGTGCCACCCGGCGACTAGCGTCGGGGGAGACCCAGTACTTC
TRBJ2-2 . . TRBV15 CATSREAALETGELFF TGTGCCACCAGCAGAGAGGCGGCACTGGAAACCGGGGAGCTGTTTTTT
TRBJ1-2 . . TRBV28 CASSLWSNYGYTF TGTGCCAGCAGTTTATGGTCTAACTATGGCTACACCTTC
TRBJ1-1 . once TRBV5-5 CASSFGGSGNTEAFF TGTGCCAGCAGCTTTGGAGGATCGGGGAACACTGAAGCTTTCTTT
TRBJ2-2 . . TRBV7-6 CASSTGLKSGELFF TGTGCCAGCAGCACCGGCCTCAAGAGCGGGGAGCTGTTTTTT
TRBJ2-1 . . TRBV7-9 CASSPRQDNEQFF TGTGCCAGCAGCCCACGACAGGACAATGAGCAGTTCTTC